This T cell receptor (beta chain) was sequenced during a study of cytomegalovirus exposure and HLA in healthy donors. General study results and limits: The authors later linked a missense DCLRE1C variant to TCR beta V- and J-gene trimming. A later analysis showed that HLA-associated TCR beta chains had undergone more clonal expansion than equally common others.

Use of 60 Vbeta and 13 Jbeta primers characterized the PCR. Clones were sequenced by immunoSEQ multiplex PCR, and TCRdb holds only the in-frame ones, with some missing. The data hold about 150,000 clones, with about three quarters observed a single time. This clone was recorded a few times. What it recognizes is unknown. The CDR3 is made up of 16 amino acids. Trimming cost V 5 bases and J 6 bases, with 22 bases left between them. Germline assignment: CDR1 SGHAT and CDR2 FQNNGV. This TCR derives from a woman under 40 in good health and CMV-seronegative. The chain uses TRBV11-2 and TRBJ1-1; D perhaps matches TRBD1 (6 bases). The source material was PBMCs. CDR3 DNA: TGTGCCAGCAGCCCACACAACGGGGGCGGGGGTCCTGAAGCTTTCTTT. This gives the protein CASSPHNGGGGPEAFF.